This T cell receptor beta chain was documented in a study of early T cells in non-severe SARS-CoV-2 infection. This clonotype was found a few times. The CDR3 runs 14 residues. From germline, CDR1 is SGHNT and CDR2 YENEEA. Trimming left V 5 bases short and J 2 bases short, with 7 bases between. Each cDNA molecule carried a unique molecular identifier. TCRdb redid the calling of the 5' RACE reads with MiXCR, one entry per CDR3 protein. The profile shows some 80,000 distinct CDR3 sequences, roughly an eighth of them singletons. This rearrangement joins TRBV11-3 to TRBJ1-6; D is ambiguous. This receptor was identified in an adult who was a healthcare worker with PCR-confirmed SARS-CoV-2 infection or an uninfected control (not recorded which). The donor label of this sample is uncertain. The specimen was whole blood, collected at baseline. The CDR3 DNA is TGTGCCAGCAGCCTAGGGACCTATAATTCACCCCTCCACTTT. It specifies CASSLGTYNSPLHF.